This record looks at one TCR beta chain sequence and its context. What it recognizes is unknown. With random hexamers, about 0.45 to 1 ug RNA was reverse transcribed. Amplification of TCR beta CDR3 by immunoSEQ multiplex PCR spanned 54 Vbeta and 13 Jbeta. From the immunoSEQ multiplex PCR reads, TCRdb called clonotypes with MiXCR, one entry per CDR3 protein. The sample holds approximately 100,000 distinct CDR3 sequences, less than 95% seen once. This specimen comes from a study of CD8 T cells in Susac syndrome. The study, taken as a whole, reports: It was acknowledged in the study that the number of individuals who were included in its TCR sequencing and HLA analysis was relatively small.

The length of the CDR3 is 16 residues. This receptor was identified in a human donor with Susac syndrome. The chain has TRBV21-1 and TRBJ2-3; the table gives TRBD1 as D, unverified against the DNA. TRBV21-1 is described as a pseudogene. Sequencing input: CD8+ T cells from PBMCs. CDR3 nucleotide sequence: TGTGCCAGCAGCAAAAACCCAGGGGAGAGCACAGATACGCAGTATTTT. Its protein is CASSKNPGESTDTQYF.